This note documents a single T cell receptor beta chain sequence. This specimen belongs to a study of blood T cell repertoires in COVID-19. Study background: Acute and convalescent COVID-19 samples came from the United States, Italy and Spain.

This CDR3 spans 16 amino acids. Germline V gene data show CDR1 as MGHRA and CDR2 as YSYEKL. Trimming removed 3 bases at V and 3 bases at J, with 18 bases between. Authors' analysis steps: Researchers report that nucleated cell counts were estimated from reference gene primer amplification. Assay used: immunoSEQ multiplex PCR; TCRdb lists only in-frame clones, some missing. The D gene and trimming were derived from the DNA, and the V and J assignments and clone size from that table. There are approximately 200,000 clones in the sample; roughly 81% occur only once, and over 2.5% lies in the top ten. Material for sequencing was peripheral blood. This TCR was sampled from a man aged 50 to 59 who had recovered from COVID-19. V usage is TRBV4-1 and J usage is TRBJ2-7; possible D gene TRBD2, 6 bases. CDR3 protein: CASSHTPGLMVYEQYF. The CDR3 DNA is TGCGCCAGCAGCCATACACCGGGACTTATGGTCTACGAGCAGTACTTC.